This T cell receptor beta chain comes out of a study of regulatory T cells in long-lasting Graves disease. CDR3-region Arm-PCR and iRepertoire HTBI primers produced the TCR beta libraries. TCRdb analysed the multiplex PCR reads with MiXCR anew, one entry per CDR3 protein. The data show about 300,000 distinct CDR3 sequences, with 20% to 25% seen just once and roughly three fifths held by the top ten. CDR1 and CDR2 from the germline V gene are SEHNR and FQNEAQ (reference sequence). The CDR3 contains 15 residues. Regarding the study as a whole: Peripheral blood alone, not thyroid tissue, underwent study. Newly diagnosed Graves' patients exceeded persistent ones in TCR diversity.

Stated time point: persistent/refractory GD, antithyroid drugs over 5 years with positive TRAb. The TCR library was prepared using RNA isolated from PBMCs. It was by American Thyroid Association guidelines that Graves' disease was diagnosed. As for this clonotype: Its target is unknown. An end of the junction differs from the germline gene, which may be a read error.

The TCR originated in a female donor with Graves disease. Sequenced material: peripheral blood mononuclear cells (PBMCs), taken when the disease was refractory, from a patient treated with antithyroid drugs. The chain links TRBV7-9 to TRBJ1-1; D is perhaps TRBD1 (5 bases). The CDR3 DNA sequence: TGTGCCAGCAGCTTAGAACCAGGGCCGAACACTGGAGCTTTCTTT. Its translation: CASSLEPGPNTGAFF.